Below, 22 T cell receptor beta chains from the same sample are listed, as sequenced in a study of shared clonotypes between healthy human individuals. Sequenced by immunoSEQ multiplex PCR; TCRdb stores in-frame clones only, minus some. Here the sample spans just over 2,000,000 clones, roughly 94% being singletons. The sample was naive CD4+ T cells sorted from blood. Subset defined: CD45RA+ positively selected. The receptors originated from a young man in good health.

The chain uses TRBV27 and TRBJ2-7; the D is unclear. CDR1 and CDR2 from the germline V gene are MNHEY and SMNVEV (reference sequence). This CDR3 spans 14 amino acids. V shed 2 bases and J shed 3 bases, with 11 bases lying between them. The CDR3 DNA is TGTGCCAGCAGTTTACATGCGGATCTCTACGAGCAGTACTTC. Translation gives CASSLHADLYEQYF.

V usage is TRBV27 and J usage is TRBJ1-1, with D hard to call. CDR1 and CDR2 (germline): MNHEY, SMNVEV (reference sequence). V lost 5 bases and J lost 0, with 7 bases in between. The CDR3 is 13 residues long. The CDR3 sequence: CASSAMMNTEAFF. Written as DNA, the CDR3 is TGTGCCAGCAGTGCTATGATGAACACTGAAGCTTTCTTT.

CDR3 sequence: CAWSVLHSNTGELFF. CDR3 nucleotides: TGTGCCTGGAGTGTACTCCACTCGAACACCGGGGAGCTGTTTTTT. The rearrangement uses TRBV30 and TRBJ2-2, with D hard to call. This CDR3 has 15 amino acids. Deletions cut 0 bases from V and 0 bases from J, with 8 bases between. In germline, CDR1 is GTSNPN, CDR2 SVGIG (reference sequence).

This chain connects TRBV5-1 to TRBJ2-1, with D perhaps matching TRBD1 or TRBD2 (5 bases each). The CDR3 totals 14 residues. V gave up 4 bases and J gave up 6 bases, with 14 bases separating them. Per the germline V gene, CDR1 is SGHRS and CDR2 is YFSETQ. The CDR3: CASSITGGSNEQFF. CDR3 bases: TGCGCCAGCAGCATAACAGGCGGGTCCAATGAGCAGTTCTTC.

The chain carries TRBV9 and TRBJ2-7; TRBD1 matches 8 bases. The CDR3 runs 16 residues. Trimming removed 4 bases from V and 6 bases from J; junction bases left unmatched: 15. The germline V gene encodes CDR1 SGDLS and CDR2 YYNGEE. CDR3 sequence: CASSRGTGGSVGEQYF. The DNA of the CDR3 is TGTGCCAGCAGCCGTGGGACAGGAGGTTCCGTGGGCGAGCAGTACTTC.

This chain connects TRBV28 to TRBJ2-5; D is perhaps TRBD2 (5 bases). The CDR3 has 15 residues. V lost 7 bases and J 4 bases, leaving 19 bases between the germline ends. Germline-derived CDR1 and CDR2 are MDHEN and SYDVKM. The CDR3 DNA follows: TGTGCCAGCACCCGAAACCGGGGTCAGGTAGAGACCCAGTACTTC. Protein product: CASTRNRGQVETQYF.

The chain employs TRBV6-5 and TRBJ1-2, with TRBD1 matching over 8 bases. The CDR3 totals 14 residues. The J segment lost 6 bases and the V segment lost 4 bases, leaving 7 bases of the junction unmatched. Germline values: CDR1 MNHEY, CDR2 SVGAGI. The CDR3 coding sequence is TGTGCCAGCAGTTTACGCAGGGGGCTAGATGGCTACACCTTC. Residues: CASSLRRGLDGYTF.

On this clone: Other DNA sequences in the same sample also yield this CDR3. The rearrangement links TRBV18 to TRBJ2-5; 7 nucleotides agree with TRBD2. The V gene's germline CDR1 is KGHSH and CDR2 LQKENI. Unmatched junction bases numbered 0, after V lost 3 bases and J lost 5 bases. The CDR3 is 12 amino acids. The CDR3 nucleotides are TGTGCCAGCTCACCCGGGGGGGAGACCCAGTACTTC. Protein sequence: CASSPGGETQYF. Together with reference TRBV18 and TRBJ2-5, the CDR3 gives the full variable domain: NAGVMQNPRHLVRRRGQEARLRCSPMKGHSHVYWYRQLPEEGLKFMVYLQKENIIDESGMPKERFSAEFPKEGPSILRIQQVVRGDSAAYFCASSPGGETQYFGPGTRLLVL.

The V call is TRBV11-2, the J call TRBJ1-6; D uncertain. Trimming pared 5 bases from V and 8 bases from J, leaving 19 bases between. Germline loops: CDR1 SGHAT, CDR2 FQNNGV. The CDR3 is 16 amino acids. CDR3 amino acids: CASSLAWPRLDSPLHF. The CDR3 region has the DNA TGTGCCAGCAGCCTCGCGTGGCCCCGGTTGGATTCACCCCTCCACTTT.

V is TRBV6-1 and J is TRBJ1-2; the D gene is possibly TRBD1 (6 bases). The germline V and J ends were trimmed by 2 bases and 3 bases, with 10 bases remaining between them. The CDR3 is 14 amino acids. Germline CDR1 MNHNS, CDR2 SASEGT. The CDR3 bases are TGTGCCAGCAGTGAACCAGGGGACGACTATGGCTACACCTTC. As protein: CASSEPGDDYGYTF.

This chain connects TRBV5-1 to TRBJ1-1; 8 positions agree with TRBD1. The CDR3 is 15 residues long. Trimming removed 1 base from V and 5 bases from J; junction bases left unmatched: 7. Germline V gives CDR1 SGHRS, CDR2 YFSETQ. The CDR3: CASSLLTGGTTEAFF. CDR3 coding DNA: TGCGCCAGCAGCTTGCTTACAGGGGGGACAACTGAAGCTTTCTTT.

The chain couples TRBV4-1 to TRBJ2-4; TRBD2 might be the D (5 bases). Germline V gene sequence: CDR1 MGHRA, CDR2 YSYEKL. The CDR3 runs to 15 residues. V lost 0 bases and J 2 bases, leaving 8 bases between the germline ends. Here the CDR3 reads CASSQDPGTKNIQYF. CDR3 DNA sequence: TGCGCCAGCAGCCAAGATCCGGGGACCAAAAACATTCAGTACTTC.

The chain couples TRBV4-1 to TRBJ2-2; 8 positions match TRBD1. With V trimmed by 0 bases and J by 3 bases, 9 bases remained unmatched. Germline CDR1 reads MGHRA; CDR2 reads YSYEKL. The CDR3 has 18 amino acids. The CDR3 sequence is CASSQDGGQAVYTGELFF. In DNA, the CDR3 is TGCGCCAGCAGCCAAGACGGGGGACAGGCCGTATACACCGGGGAGCTGTTTTTT.

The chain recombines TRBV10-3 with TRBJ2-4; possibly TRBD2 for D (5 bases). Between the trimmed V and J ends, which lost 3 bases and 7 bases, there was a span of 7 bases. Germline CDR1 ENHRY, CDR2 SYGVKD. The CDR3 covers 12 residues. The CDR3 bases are TGTGCCATCAGTGATAGCGAGAACATTCAGTACTTC. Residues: CAISDSENIQYF.

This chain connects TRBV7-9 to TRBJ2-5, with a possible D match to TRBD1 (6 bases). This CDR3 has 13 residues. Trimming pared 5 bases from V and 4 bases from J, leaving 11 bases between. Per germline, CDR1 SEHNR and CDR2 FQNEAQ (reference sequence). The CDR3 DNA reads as TGTGCCAGCAGCCGCCAGGGGTTAGAGACCCAGTACTTC. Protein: CASSRQGLETQYF.

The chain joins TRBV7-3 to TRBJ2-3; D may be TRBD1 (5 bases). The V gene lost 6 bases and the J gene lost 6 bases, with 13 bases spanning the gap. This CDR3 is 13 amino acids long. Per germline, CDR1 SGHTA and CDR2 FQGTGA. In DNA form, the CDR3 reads TGTGCCAGCAGTTTTGGGGCTTTCGATACGCAGTATTTT. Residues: CASSFGAFDTQYF.

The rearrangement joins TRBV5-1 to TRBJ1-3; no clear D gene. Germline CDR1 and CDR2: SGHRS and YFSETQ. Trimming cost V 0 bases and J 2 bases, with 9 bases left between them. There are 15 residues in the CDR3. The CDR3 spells CASSLGGETGNTIYF. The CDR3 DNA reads TGCGCCAGCAGCTTGGGTGGTGAAACTGGAAACACCATATATTTT.

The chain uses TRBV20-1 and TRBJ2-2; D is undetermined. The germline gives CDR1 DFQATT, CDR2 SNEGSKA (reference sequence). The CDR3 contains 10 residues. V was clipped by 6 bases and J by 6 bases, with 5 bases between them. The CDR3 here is CSAAAGELFF. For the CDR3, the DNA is TGCAGTGCCGCGGCCGGGGAGCTGTTTTTT.

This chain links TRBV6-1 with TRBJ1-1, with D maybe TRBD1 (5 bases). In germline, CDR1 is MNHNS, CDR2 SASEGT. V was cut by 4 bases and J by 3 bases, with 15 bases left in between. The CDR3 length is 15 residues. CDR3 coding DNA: TGTGCCAGCAGTGTCGTGGGGGGGTCTGACACTGAAGCTTTCTTT. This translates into CASSVVGGSDTEAFF.

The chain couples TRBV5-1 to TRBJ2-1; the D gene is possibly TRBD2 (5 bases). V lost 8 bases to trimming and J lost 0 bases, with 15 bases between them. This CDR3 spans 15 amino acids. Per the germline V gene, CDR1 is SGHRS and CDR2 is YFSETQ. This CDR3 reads CASRPARGSYNEQFF. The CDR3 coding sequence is TGCGCCAGTAGGCCAGCTCGGGGCTCCTACAATGAGCAGTTCTTC.

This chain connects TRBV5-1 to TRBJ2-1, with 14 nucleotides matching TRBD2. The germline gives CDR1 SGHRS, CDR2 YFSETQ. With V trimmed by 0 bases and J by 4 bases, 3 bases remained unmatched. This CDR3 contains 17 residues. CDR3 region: CASSLGLAGGLYNEQFF. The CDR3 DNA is TGCGCCAGCAGCTTGGGACTAGCGGGAGGGCTGTACAATGAGCAGTTCTTC.

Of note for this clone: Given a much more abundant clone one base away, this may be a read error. The CDR3 bases are TGTGCCAGCAGTTTAGACGAGCAGTACTTC. Translating it yields CASSLDEQYF. The chain carries TRBV27 and TRBJ2-7; no firm D call. V lost 2 bases and J lost 5, with 1 base in between. Germline V gene lookup returns CDR1 MNHEY and CDR2 SMNVEV (reference sequence). The CDR3 length is 10 residues.